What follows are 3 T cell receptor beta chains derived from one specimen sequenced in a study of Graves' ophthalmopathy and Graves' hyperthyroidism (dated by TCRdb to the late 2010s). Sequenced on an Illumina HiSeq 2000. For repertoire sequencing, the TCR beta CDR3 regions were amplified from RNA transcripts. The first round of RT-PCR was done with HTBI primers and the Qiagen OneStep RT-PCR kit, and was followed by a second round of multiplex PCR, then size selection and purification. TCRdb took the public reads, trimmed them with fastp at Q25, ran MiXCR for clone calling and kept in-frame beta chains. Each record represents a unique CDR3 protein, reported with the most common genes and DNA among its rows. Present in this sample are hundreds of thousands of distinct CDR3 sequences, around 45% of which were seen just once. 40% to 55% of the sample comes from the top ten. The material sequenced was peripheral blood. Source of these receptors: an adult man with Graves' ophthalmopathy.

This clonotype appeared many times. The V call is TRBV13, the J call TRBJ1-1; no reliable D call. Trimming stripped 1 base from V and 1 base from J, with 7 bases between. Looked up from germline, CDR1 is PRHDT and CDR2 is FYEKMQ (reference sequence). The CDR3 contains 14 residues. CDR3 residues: CASSLENRNTEAFF. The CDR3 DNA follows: TGTGCCAGCAGCTTAGAGAACAGGAACACTGAAGCTTTCTTT.

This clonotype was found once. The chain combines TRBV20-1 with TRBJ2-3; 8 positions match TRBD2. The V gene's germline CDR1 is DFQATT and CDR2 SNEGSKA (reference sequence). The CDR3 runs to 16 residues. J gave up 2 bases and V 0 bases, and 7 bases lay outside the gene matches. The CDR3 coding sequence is TGCAGTGCTAGAGATACGGCTAGCGGGTACACAGATACGCAGTATTTT. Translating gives CSARDTASGYTDTQYF.

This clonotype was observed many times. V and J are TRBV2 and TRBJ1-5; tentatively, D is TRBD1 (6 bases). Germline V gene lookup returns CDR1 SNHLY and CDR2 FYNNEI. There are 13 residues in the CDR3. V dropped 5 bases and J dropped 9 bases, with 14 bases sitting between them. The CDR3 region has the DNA TGTGCCAGCAGTCAGGGGAATCGACCGCCCCAGCATTTT. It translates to CASSQGNRPPQHF.